The rows below give T cell receptor beta chains drawn from one sample of a study of OX40 agonist ivuxolimab in advanced cancers. Clones were read by immunoSEQ multiplex PCR, and TCRdb kept only the in-frame ones, dropping some. Here the sample spans approximately 80,000 clones, about 90% being singletons. Source: CD4+ or CD8+ T cells sorted from blood, taken in a trial of the OX40 agonist ivuxolimab. Receptor source: an adult with an advanced solid tumor such as melanoma, head and neck, liver or kidney cancer. Each CDR3 is given with its conserved first and last residue. Each record gives: CDR3 length, clone size, V gene, J gene, D gene, CDR3 protein, CDR3 DNA. The D gene is left open where the match is weak. Some rows have no size entry. The others give once, few or many, or a class for an expanded clone.

22	once	TRBV12-5	TRBJ1-1	-	CASGLFYWWRSFEVVPNTEAFF	TGTGCTAGTGGTTTGTTTTATTGGTGGCGGTCCTTTGAAGTGGTCCCGAACACTGAAGCTTTCTTT
16	-	TRBV5-1	TRBJ2-3	TRBD2	CASSLAGLTPSDTQYF	TGCGCCAGCAGCTTGGCGGGACTAACGCCGTCCGATACGCAGTATTTT
15	-	TRBV19	TRBJ1-4	-	CASSLGVATNEKLFF	TGTGCCAGTTCATTGGGGGTTGCAACTAATGAAAAACTGTTTTTT
18	-	TRBV4-2	TRBJ2-3	TRBD2	CASSQEGVRGASTDTQYF	TGTGCCAGCAGCCAAGAAGGGGTGCGGGGGGCTAGCACAGATACGCAGTATTTT
15	-	TRBV5-1	TRBJ2-2	-	CASSLDPPNTGELFF	TGCGCCAGCAGCCTAGATCCCCCGAACACCGGGGAGCTGTTTTTT
15	once	TRBV14	TRBJ1-2	-	CASSQDLEGLDGYTF	TGTGCCAGCAGCCAAGATCTAGAGGGGCTAGATGGCTACACCTTC
15	-	TRBV29-1	TRBJ2-5	-	CSGGSGAGVKETQYF	TGCAGCGGAGGGTCAGGGGCAGGGGTGAAAGAGACCCAGTACTTC
14	once	TRBV7-8	TRBJ2-3	-	CASSGRGGTDTQYF	TGTGCCAGCAGCGGGCGGGGAGGCACAGATACGCAGTATTTT
13	-	TRBV2	TRBJ1-1	-	CARSSTKNTEAFF	TGTGCCAGGTCCTCGACAAAGAACACTGAAGCTTTCTTT
18	-	TRBV19	TRBJ1-5	TRBD1	CASSIMWGSTGLNQPQHF	TGTGCCAGTAGTATTATGTGGGGGTCGACAGGGCTCAATCAGCCCCAGCATTTT
15	-	TRBV19	TRBJ1-5	-	CASTPWAGSNQPQHF	TGTGCCAGTACCCCCTGGGCCGGAAGCAATCAGCCCCAGCATTTT
14	-	TRBV5-1	TRBJ2-7	TRBD2	CASTPQAGVHEQYF	TGCGCCAGCACCCCTCAGGCGGGAGTACACGAGCAGTACTTC
15	-	TRBV19	TRBJ2-3	TRBD2	CASRELAGPSATQYF	TGTGCCAGTAGGGAACTAGCGGGGCCCTCCGCTACGCAGTATTTT
12	few	TRBV18	TRBJ2-7	TRBD1	CASSPTGYEQYF	TGTGCCAGCTCACCGACAGGGTACGAGCAGTACTTC
13	-	TRBV19	TRBJ1-4	-	CASKGGVWEKLFF	TGTGCCAGCAAAGGCGGGGTATGGGAAAAACTGTTTTTT
14	-	TRBV6-1	TRBJ2-7	-	CASSGAGSSYEQYF	TGTGCCAGCAGCGGCGCCGGGAGCTCCTACGAGCAGTACTTC
11	-	TRBV20-1	TRBJ2-5	-	CSVLTQETQYF	TGCAGTGTATTAACGCAAGAGACCCAGTACTTC
15	once	TRBV18	TRBJ2-7	TRBD1	CASSPSRQGAGEQYF	TGTGCCAGCTCTCCTTCTCGACAGGGGGCTGGCGAGCAGTACTTC
14	-	TRBV28	TRBJ1-1	-	CASSLGQEDTEAFF	TGTGCCAGCAGTTTAGGGCAGGAGGACACTGAAGCTTTCTTT
17	few	TRBV12-5	TRBJ1-5	-	CASGLRGPDRENQPQHF	TGTGCTAGTGGTTTGAGAGGACCGGACAGAGAGAATCAGCCCCAGCATTTT
14	-	TRBV28	TRBJ1-1	-	CASSLSRGLLEAFF	TGTGCCAGCAGTTTATCGAGGGGTTTGCTTGAAGCTTTCTTT
14	-	TRBV10-3	TRBJ2-3	-	CAISTQSSTDTQYF	TGTGCCATCAGTACTCAATCTAGCACAGATACGCAGTATTTT
13	-	TRBV18	TRBJ1-1	-	CASSPPGNTEAFF	TGTGCCAGCTCACCACCGGGGAACACTGAAGCTTTCTTT
17	-	TRBV28	TRBJ2-1	TRBD1	CASSELGQGASGNEQFF	TGTGCCAGCAGCGAATTGGGACAGGGGGCCTCAGGCAATGAGCAGTTCTTC
16	-	TRBV15	TRBJ2-7	TRBD2	CATSRDRASGSNEQYF	TGTGCCACCAGCAGAGATCGGGCTAGCGGGAGCAACGAGCAGTACTTC
11	-	TRBV2	TRBJ2-1	-	CAGRASNEQFF	TGTGCCGGGCGGGCATCCAATGAGCAGTTCTTC
14	-	TRBV19	TRBJ2-2	-	CASSIRPSTGELFF	TGTGCCAGTAGTATCCGGCCGAGCACCGGGGAGCTGTTTTTT
14	-	TRBV7-3	TRBJ2-6	-	CASSSSSGANVLTF	TGTGCCAGCAGCTCCAGCTCTGGGGCCAACGTCCTGACTTTC
12	-	TRBV28	TRBJ1-1	-	CASSTTNTEAFF	TGTGCCAGCAGTACCACTAACACTGAAGCTTTCTTT
12	-	TRBV26	TRBJ2-7	-	CASRPTGTEQYF	TGTGCCAGCAGACCTACAGGGACCGAGCAGTACTTC
11	-	TRBV10-3	TRBJ2-1	-	CAISAYNEQFF	TGTGCCATCAGTGCTTACAATGAGCAGTTCTTC
12	-	TRBV7-9	TRBJ2-5	-	CASSLVGIAQYF	TGTGCCAGCAGCTTAGTGGGGATTGCGCAGTACTTC
15	once	TRBV19	TRBJ2-3	-	CASSTPPQGPDTQYF	TGTGCCAGTAGTACGCCTCCCCAGGGCCCAGATACGCAGTATTTT
15	-	TRBV5-6	TRBJ1-3	-	CASSTRGGSGNTIYF	TGTGCCAGCAGCACACGGGGCGGCTCTGGAAACACCATATATTTT
15	-	TRBV27	TRBJ2-7	TRBD1	CASSPGTGVGYEQYF	TGTGCCAGCAGTCCCGGGACAGGGGTCGGCTACGAGCAGTACTTC
13	-	TRBV5-1	TRBJ1-1	-	CASSQSTNTEAFF	TGCGCCAGCAGCCAGAGCACCAACACTGAAGCTTTCTTT
15	-	TRBV10-3	TRBJ2-1	TRBD2	CAISERGGSYNEQFF	TGTGCCATCAGTGAGCGGGGGGGCTCCTACAATGAGCAGTTCTTC
14	-	TRBV7-9	TRBJ1-2	-	CASSLVGGNYGYTF	TGTGCCAGCAGCTTAGTTGGAGGGAACTATGGCTACACCTTC
15	-	TRBV19	TRBJ2-7	TRBD1	CASSIEDRGPYEQYF	TGTGCCAGTAGTATAGAGGACAGGGGGCCGTACGAGCAGTACTTC
12	-	TRBV29-1	TRBJ2-3	-	CSVAGVTDTQYF	TGCAGCGTTGCGGGTGTCACAGATACGCAGTATTTT
13	-	TRBV5-1	TRBJ1-2	-	CASSLEGGVGYTF	TGCGCCAGCAGCTTGGAGGGAGGGGTCGGCTACACCTTC
12	-	TRBV6-5	TRBJ2-3	-	CASRSSTDTQYF	TGTGCCAGCAGGTCTAGCACAGATACGCAGTATTTT
15	-	TRBV7-2	TRBJ1-6	-	CASSLGLGPNSPLHF	TGTGCCAGCAGCTTAGGTCTAGGACCGAATTCACCCCTCCACTTT
19	-	TRBV28	TRBJ2-5	-	CASITGGSAGLYLQETQYF	TGTGCCAGCATCACAGGAGGGTCAGCTGGTCTTTACCTTCAAGAGACCCAGTACTTC
12	-	TRBV18	TRBJ2-5	-	CASSPPEETQYF	TGTGCCAGCTCACCACCGGAAGAGACCCAGTACTTC